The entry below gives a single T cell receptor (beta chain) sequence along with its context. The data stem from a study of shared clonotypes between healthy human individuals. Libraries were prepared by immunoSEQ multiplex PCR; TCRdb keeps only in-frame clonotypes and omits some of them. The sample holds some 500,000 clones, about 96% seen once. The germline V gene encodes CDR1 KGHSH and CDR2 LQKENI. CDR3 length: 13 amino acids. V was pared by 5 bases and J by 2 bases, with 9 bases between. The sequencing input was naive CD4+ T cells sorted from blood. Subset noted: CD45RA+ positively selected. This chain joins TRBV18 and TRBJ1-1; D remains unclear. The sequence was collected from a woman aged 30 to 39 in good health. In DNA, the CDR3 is TGTGCCAGCTCAGAGTCACTAAACACTGAAGCTTTCTTT. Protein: CASSESLNTEAFF.